This T cell receptor beta chain was identified during a study of blood T cell repertoires in COVID-19. Per the study methods: Reference gene primer amplification gave estimated nucleated cell counts. The data were produced by immunoSEQ multiplex PCR, yet TCRdb's version contains in-frame clones alone and is incomplete. V and J calls plus clone size are reproduced from that table; the DNA served to infer D and trimming. Of around 70,000 clones in the sample, around 82% were seen once. The CDR3 is 14 residues long. J gave up 5 bases and V 2 bases, and 7 bases lay outside the gene matches. The germline gives CDR1 GTSNPN, CDR2 SVGIG (reference sequence).

The sequencing sample was made of peripheral blood. The TCR comes from a man in his sixties with acute or convalescent COVID-19. The chain recombines TRBV30 with TRBJ1-2, with TRBD1 matching 8 bases. The CDR3, as DNA: TGTGCCTGGAGTAGTCGACAGGGGTCGTATGGCTACACCTTC. Its protein is CAWSSRQGSYGYTF.